This entry features one T cell receptor beta chain sequence. V shed 10 bases and J 5 bases; nucleotides not matched to a gene: 11. Germline values: CDR1 ENHRY, CDR2 SYGVKD. This CDR3 is 14 amino acids long. Methods used by the authors: Reference gene primer amplification gave nucleated cell count estimates. Method: immunoSEQ multiplex PCR; TCRdb's copy keeps in-frame clones and lacks some. V, J and clone size reflect that table, while D and trimming were determined from the DNA. The sample consists of around 150,000 clones, around 84% of them appearing once. This sample was included in a study of blood T cell repertoires in COVID-19.

The sequence came from a man aged 25-45 years with COVID-19, enrolled during active disease. V usage is TRBV10-3 and J usage is TRBJ2-7; 10 nucleotides align to TRBD1. Sample: peripheral blood. The DNA for the CDR3 is TGTGCCACCCGCACGCGGGACAGGGGTGACGAGCAGTACTTC. Its protein is CATRTRDRGDEQYF.